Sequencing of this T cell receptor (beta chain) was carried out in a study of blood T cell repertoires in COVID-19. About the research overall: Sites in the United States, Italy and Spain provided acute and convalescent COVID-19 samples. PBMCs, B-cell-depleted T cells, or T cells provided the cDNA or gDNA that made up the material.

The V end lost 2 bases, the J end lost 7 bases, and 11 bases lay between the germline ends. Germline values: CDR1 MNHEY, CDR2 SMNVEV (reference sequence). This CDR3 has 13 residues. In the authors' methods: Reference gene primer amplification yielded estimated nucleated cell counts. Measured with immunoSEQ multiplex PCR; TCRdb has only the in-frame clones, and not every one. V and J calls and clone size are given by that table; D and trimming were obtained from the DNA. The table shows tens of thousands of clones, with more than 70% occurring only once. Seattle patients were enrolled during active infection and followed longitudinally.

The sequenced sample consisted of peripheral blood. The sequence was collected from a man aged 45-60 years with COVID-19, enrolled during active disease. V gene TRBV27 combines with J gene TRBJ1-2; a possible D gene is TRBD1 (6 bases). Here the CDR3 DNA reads TGTGCCAGCAGTTTACGACAGGCGGGTGGCTACACCTTC. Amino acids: CASSLRQAGGYTF.